The sample holds many counts of the clone carrying this T cell receptor (beta chain). Germline CDR1 and CDR2: SGHDN and FVKESK. The CDR3 loop spans 15 amino acids. V lost 2 bases and J lost 4, with 15 bases in between. The data were obtained in a study of HIV-infected patients and healthy controls. Each CDR3 protein gets one entry after TCRdb re-called the 5' RACE reads with MiXCR. The sample lists over 15,000 distinct CDR3 sequences; around 17% were seen once. The specimen was CD8+ T cells from blood. This TCR came from a human donor in good health. The chain couples TRBV14 to TRBJ2-7; D gene unclear. The CDR3 DNA reads TGTGCCAGCAGCCAAAATATCGGACGAGCGTACGAGCAGTACTTC. It specifies CASSQNIGRAYEQYF.